These 24 T cell receptor beta chains were all obtained from the same sample, sequenced in a study of beta chain features in type 1 diabetes. General observations from the study: For Type 1 diabetes patients, all four CD4+ subsets carried TCRB CDR3s that were moderately but significantly shorter.

The isolated RNA, all of it, was reverse transcribed, so expressed TCRB transcripts were what got sequenced. Clones were read by immunoSEQ multiplex PCR, and TCRdb kept only the in-frame ones, dropping some. The repertoire consists of around 690,000 clones, with over 10% occurring once and the leading ten covering roughly 0.12%. Their cognate antigens are unknown. The sequenced sample was naive CD4+ T cells from blood. These receptors originate from a man aged 30-40 years with type 1 diabetes.

The V and J genes are TRBV28 and TRBJ1-3, with TRBD1 matching 10 bases. Per germline, CDR1 MDHEN and CDR2 SYDVKM. The CDR3 loop spans 15 amino acids. The V gene end was trimmed by 2 bases and the J gene end by 10 bases; junction bases not matched to a gene: 8. The CDR3 is CASSLPGQGLRTIYF. CDR3 sequence (DNA): TGTGCCAGCAGTTTACCGGGACAGGGGTTGAGGACCATATATTTT.

About this clone itself: The sample holds other DNA sequences that translate to the same CDR3. In DNA form, the CDR3 reads TGTGCCAGCAGTTTCAGCCCGAGCTCCTACGAGCAGTACTTC. Protein product: CASSFSPSSYEQYF. The rearrangement links TRBV28 to TRBJ2-7; D remains ambiguous. The germline gives CDR1 MDHEN, CDR2 SYDVKM. V was cut by 3 bases and J by 0 bases, with 9 bases left in between. CDR3 length: 14 amino acids.

The genes are TRBV2 and TRBJ1-1, with TRBD1 identical over 8 bases. The CDR3 length is 15 residues. The junction had 12 bases not matched to a gene; V was cut back by 7 bases and J by 5 bases. Germline-derived CDR1 and CDR2 are SNHLY and FYNNEI. The CDR3 here is CASTGPSTGDTEAFF. The CDR3 bases are TGTGCCAGCACGGGCCCCTCGACAGGGGATACTGAAGCTTTCTTT.

The chain couples TRBV6-6 to TRBJ2-3; no definite D call. Trimming cost V 6 bases and J 6 bases, with 10 bases left between them. CDR3 size: 12 residues. Germline loops: CDR1 MNHNY, CDR2 SVGAGI (reference sequence). The CDR3 here is CASRAPSDTQYF. In DNA, the CDR3 is TGTGCCAGCAGGGCCCCATCTGATACGCAGTATTTT.

The sample holds a few counts of this clone. This chain uses TRBV6-6 with TRBJ1-1, with D possibly TRBD1 on 6 matching bases. The CDR3 has 14 residues. Germline V CDR1 and CDR2: MNHNY, SVGAGI (reference sequence). Trimming removed 5 bases from V and 1 base from J, with 11 bases in between. CDR3 region: CASSQDRRNTEAFF. For the CDR3, the DNA is TGTGCCAGCAGTCAAGACAGGAGGAACACTGAAGCTTTCTTT.

A few counts support this clone. The rearrangement uses TRBV5-6 and TRBJ2-7, with D possibly TRBD1 on 5 matching bases. V shed 4 bases and J shed 8 bases, with 13 bases lying between them. The CDR3 is made up of 12 amino acids. Germline V CDR1 and CDR2: SGHDT, YYEEEE. CDR3 amino acids: CASSVTEVKQYF. In DNA, the CDR3 is TGTGCCAGCAGCGTGACAGAGGTCAAGCAGTACTTC.

J is TRBJ2-5 and V is TRBV29-1; 10 nucleotides align to TRBD2. Germline CDR1 is SQVTM and CDR2 is ANQGSEA. The CDR3 sequence is 12 residues long. With V trimmed by 7 bases and J by 5 bases, 4 bases remained unmatched. The CDR3: CSAATSGETQYF. The CDR3 bases are TGCAGCGCGGCGACTAGCGGGGAGACCCAGTACTTC. The whole variable domain, remainder taken from reference TRBV29-1 and TRBJ2-5, is SAVISQKPSRDICQRGTSLTIQCQVDSQVTMMFWYRQQPGQSLTLIATANQGSEATYESGFVIDKFPISRPNLTFSTLTVSNMSPEDSSIYLCSAATSGETQYFGPGTRLLVL.

This clone showed up just a few times. The chain uses TRBV4-2 and TRBJ2-3, with 7 bases that match TRBD2. Germline CDR1 is LGHNA and CDR2 is YNFKEQ. The CDR3 spans 16 residues. Trimming removed 0 bases from V and 3 bases from J; junction bases left unmatched: 6. CDR3 DNA sequence: TGTGCCAGCAGCCAAGATGCGAGCGGGGTTACAGATACGCAGTATTTT. Protein: CASSQDASGVTDTQYF.

The table lists this clone with a few counts. V and J are TRBV7-2 and TRBJ2-5; D call uncertain. The V end was cut by 1 base, the J end by 1 base, with 13 bases between. This CDR3 is 16 amino acids long. Germline CDR1 is SGHTA and CDR2 is FQGNSA. The CDR3 nucleotides are TGTGCCAGCAGCTTAGAGATAGGGTCGCCCCAAGAGACCCAGTACTTC. Translation gives CASSLEIGSPQETQYF.

This clone occurred a few times. The chain recombines TRBV7-2 with TRBJ2-7; 8 nucleotides align to TRBD2. Unmatched junction bases numbered 7, after V lost 7 bases and J lost 5 bases. Germline V lookup: CDR1 SGHTA, CDR2 FQGNSA. CDR3 length: 13 amino acids. CDR3 bases: TGTGCCAGCACCCCGCCGGGGGGGAACGAGCAGTACTTC. It encodes CASTPPGGNEQYF.

V and J are TRBV13 and TRBJ2-7, with D possibly being TRBD1 (6 bases). The CDR3 is made up of 16 amino acids. Trimming took 5 bases from V and 3 from J, leaving 20 bases between them. CDR1 is PRHDT and CDR2 is FYEKMQ in the germline V gene (reference sequence). This CDR3 is CASSPRRQVRNYEQYF. The CDR3 DNA sequence: TGTGCCAGCAGCCCTAGGAGACAGGTCAGGAACTACGAGCAGTACTTC.

About this clone itself: This CDR3 is also generated by other DNA sequences in the sample. The chain uses TRBV7-2 and TRBJ1-2; unclear D gene. V lost 0 bases to trimming and J lost 2 bases, with 10 bases between them. The CDR3 runs 15 residues. Germline V gene lookup returns CDR1 SGHTA and CDR2 FQGNSA. CDR3 residues: CASSLAPGGNYGYTF. The CDR3 region has the DNA TGTGCCAGCAGCTTAGCGCCTGGCGGAAACTATGGCTACACCTTC.

This clone appeared a few times. The J gene is TRBJ1-4, the V gene TRBV29-1; 8 positions agree with TRBD1. The V gene's germline CDR1 is SQVTM and CDR2 ANQGSEA. The CDR3 loop spans 12 amino acids. V dropped 6 bases and J dropped 8; count of bases not matched to a gene: 5. The DNA of the CDR3 is TGCAGCGTCGGACAGGGCCGGGAAAAACTGTTTTTT. This gives the protein CSVGQGREKLFF.

The genes are TRBV10-3 and TRBJ1-2; perhaps TRBD1 as D (6 bases). CDR1 and CDR2 from the germline V gene are ENHRY and SYGVKD. Trimming took off 4 bases at V and 4 bases at J, with 16 bases between the two ends. The CDR3 is 15 amino acids. Here the CDR3 DNA reads TGTGCCATCAGTGGACCCCAGGGGAGCTCCTATGGCTACACCTTC. It yields the protein CAISGPQGSSYGYTF.

This clone showed up just once. The chain joins TRBV4-2 to TRBJ2-2; TRBD2 matches 7 bases. After removal of 4 bases from V and 6 bases from J, the junction contained 8 bases not matched to a gene. Germline CDR1 LGHNA, CDR2 YNFKEQ. There are 15 residues in the CDR3. The DNA for the CDR3 is TGTGCCAGCAGCCCACCCCTTCTAGCGGCCGGGGAGCTGTTTTTT. This gives the protein CASSPPLLAAGELFF.

The chain employs TRBV5-1 and TRBJ2-2, with D perhaps TRBD1 (6 bases). Germline assignment: CDR1 SGHRS and CDR2 YFSETQ. The CDR3 extends over 16 amino acids. Deletions cut 0 bases from V and 4 bases from J, with 13 bases between. The CDR3 bases are TGCGCCAGCAGCTTGGGCCAGGGGATTTCCACCGGGGAGCTGTTTTTT. Translated, it gives CASSLGQGISTGELFF.

This clone came up a few times. J is TRBJ1-2 and V is TRBV5-4, with D possibly matching TRBD1 (6 bases). This CDR3 comprises 14 residues. Germline assignment: CDR1 SGHNT and CDR2 YYREEE (reference sequence). V was trimmed by 3 bases and J by 4 bases, leaving 13 bases between them. The CDR3 reads CASSYSGTPYGYTF. The CDR3 DNA sequence: TGTGCCAGCAGCTACTCCGGGACACCCTATGGCTACACCTTC.

V usage is TRBV9 and J usage is TRBJ1-3; D is undetermined. Germline values: CDR1 SGDLS, CDR2 YYNGEE. Trimming shortened V by 4 bases and J by 3 bases, and 8 bases separated the two germline ends. The CDR3 loop spans 13 amino acids. CDR3 in amino acids: CASSPTSGNTIYF. In DNA form, the CDR3 reads TGTGCCAGCAGCCCGACAAGTGGAAACACCATATATTTT. Full variable domain (rest looked up from reference TRBV9 and TRBJ1-3): DSGVTQTPKHLITATGQRVTLRCSPRSGDLSVYWYQQSLDQGLQFLIQYYNGEERAKGNILERFSAQQFPDLHSELNLSSLELGDSALYFCASSPTSGNTIYFGEGSWLTVV.

The sample holds a few counts of this clone. The chain is built from TRBV7-3 and TRBJ2-3; TRBD2 matches 10 bases. Trimming removed 4 bases from V and 0 bases from J; junction bases left unmatched: 1. Germline V gene sequence: CDR1 SGHTA, CDR2 FQGTGA. The CDR3 loop spans 15 amino acids. In nucleotides, the CDR3 is TGTGCCAGCAGCTCGGGACTAGCGAGCACAGATACGCAGTATTTT. It is translated as CASSSGLASTDTQYF.

The chain links TRBV9 to TRBJ2-1; D is undetermined. Per germline, CDR1 SGDLS and CDR2 YYNGEE. The CDR3 is made up of 12 amino acids. The V end was cut by 3 bases, the J end by 4 bases, with 5 bases between. The CDR3 protein is CASSGLYNEQFF. The CDR3 DNA reads TGTGCCAGCAGCGGACTTTACAATGAGCAGTTCTTC.

The rearrangement uses TRBV19 and TRBJ1-2; D is possibly TRBD1 (6 bases). In germline, CDR1 is LNHDA, CDR2 SQIVND (reference sequence). CDR3 length: 14 residues. V was shortened by 4 bases and J by 10 bases, with 19 bases between the two germline ends. This CDR3 is CASSRQASTRSYTF. CDR3 nucleotide sequence: TGTGCCAGTAGTAGACAGGCCAGTACTAGATCCTACACCTTC.

This clone was seen a handful of times. This chain joins TRBV28 and TRBJ1-5; D is unclear. Germline CDR1 and CDR2: MDHEN and SYDVKM. The CDR3 totals 12 residues. The germline V and J ends were trimmed by 7 bases and 6 bases, with 10 bases remaining between them. The CDR3 DNA follows: TGTGCCAGCACCGCTGTTAGTCAGCCCCAGCATTTT. Residues: CASTAVSQPQHF.

This clone came up a few times. The V call is TRBV19, the J call TRBJ1-5, with 8 nucleotides matching TRBD1. Germline CDR1 is LNHDA and CDR2 is SQIVND (reference sequence). This CDR3 contains 16 residues. The V and J ends lost 4 bases and 9 bases, in that order; junction bases with no gene match: 14. The CDR3 coding sequence is TGTGCCAGTAGTACCCCTTCCGGGACAGGCGCCTGGCCCCAGCATTTT. Translating gives CASSTPSGTGAWPQHF.

The CDR3 is CASSLTRFPGANVLTF. In nucleotides, the CDR3 is TGCGCCAGCAGTCTTACCAGGTTCCCTGGGGCCAACGTCCTGACTTTC. The chain carries TRBV5-1 and TRBJ2-6, with D unresolved. The CDR3 has 16 amino acids. Germline V gene data show CDR1 as SGHRS and CDR2 as YFSETQ. Trimming cost V 5 bases and J 2 bases, with 14 bases left between them. Full variable domain (remainder filled in from reference TRBV5-1 and TRBJ2-6): KAGVTQTPRYLIKTRGQQVTLSCSPISGHRSVSWYQQTPGQGLQFLFEYFSETQRNKGNFPGRFSGRQFSNSRSEMNVSTLELGDSALYLCASSLTRFPGANVLTFGAGSRLTVL.